These 23 T cell receptor beta chains came from one sample sequenced in a study of blood T cell repertoires in COVID-19. The method was immunoSEQ multiplex PCR; TCRdb's version includes in-frame clones alone and lacks a portion of them. The sample shows under 200,000 clones, around 89% of them seen only once. Sequenced input: PBMCs or T cells enriched from blood (not recorded which). The receptors originated from a woman younger than 35 who had recovered from COVID-19.

The chain recombines TRBV5-1 with TRBJ2-1; D may be TRBD1 (5 bases). Germline V gene lookup returns CDR1 SGHRS and CDR2 YFSETQ. This CDR3 has 15 amino acids. The germline V and J ends were trimmed by 4 bases and 0 bases, with 11 bases remaining between them. The CDR3 protein is CASSPGQSSYNEQFF. The CDR3 coding sequence is TGCGCCAGCAGCCCCGGACAAAGCTCCTACAATGAGCAGTTCTTC.

This clone was found once. The genes are TRBV2 and TRBJ2-1, with a tentative D call TRBD2 (5 bases). The germline V gene has CDR1 SNHLY and CDR2 FYNNEI. Trimming cost V 10 bases and J 8 bases, with 18 bases left between them. This CDR3 has 13 amino acids. The CDR3 loop is CAISRREKHEQFF. The CDR3, as DNA: TGTGCCATCTCTCGAAGGGAGAAGCATGAGCAGTTCTTC.

The J gene is TRBJ2-7, the V gene TRBV5-4, with 14 bases that match TRBD2. This CDR3 spans 15 amino acids. Germline CDR1 reads SGHNT; CDR2 reads YYREEE (reference sequence). Trimming at V came to 5 bases and at J to 6 bases, leaving 7 bases not matched to a gene. The CDR3 is CASSYGTSGSGEQYF. The CDR3 coding sequence is TGTGCCAGCAGTTACGGGACTAGCGGGAGCGGCGAGCAGTACTTC.

This clone has just one count. V gene TRBV27 combines with J gene TRBJ2-3, with TRBD2 matching 13 bases. V gave up 7 bases and J gave up 4 bases; unmatched junction bases: 8. Per germline, CDR1 MNHEY and CDR2 SMNVEV (reference sequence). The CDR3 sequence is 16 residues long. The CDR3 sequence: CASTRTSGSHADTQYF. Here the CDR3 DNA reads TGTGCCAGCACCCGGACTAGCGGGAGTCATGCAGATACGCAGTATTTT.

This sequence joins TRBV27 and TRBJ2-2, with TRBD2 as a possible D gene (5 bases). Germline lookup yields CDR1 MNHEY and CDR2 SMNVEV (reference sequence). The CDR3 contains 17 residues. The V gene lost 4 bases and the J gene lost 6 bases, with 21 bases spanning the gap. CDR3 nucleotides: TGTGCCAGCAGTTCCCAAGCCACGTGGGAGTGGCCCGGGGAGCTGTTTTTT. Protein: CASSSQATWEWPGELFF.

The chain has TRBV29-1 and TRBJ1-1; TRBD1 matches 7 bases. Germline CDR1 is SQVTM and CDR2 is ANQGSEA. After removal of 4 bases from V and 0 bases from J, the junction contained 17 bases not matched to a gene. The CDR3 covers 18 residues. CDR3 nucleotides: TGCAGCGTTGGGGGGCCCACGGGGACAGCATTAATGAACACTGAAGCTTTCTTT. Its translation is CSVGGPTGTALMNTEAFF.

The chain couples TRBV9 to TRBJ2-7; TRBD1 agrees at 9 bases. The CDR3 loop spans 15 amino acids. Trimming at V came to 3 bases and at J to 4 bases, leaving 8 bases not matched to a gene. Germline V gene lookup returns CDR1 SGDLS and CDR2 YYNGEE. The CDR3 bases are TGTGCCAGCAGCGAGGGGGACAGGGTGGGGTACGAGCAGTACTTC. Protein: CASSEGDRVGYEQYF. Full variable domain (missing parts from reference TRBV9 and TRBJ2-7): DSGVTQTPKHLITATGQRVTLRCSPRSGDLSVYWYQQSLDQGLQFLIQYYNGEERAKGNILERFSAQQFPDLHSELNLSSLELGDSALYFCASSEGDRVGYEQYFGPGTRLTVT.

This clone occurred once. This chain connects TRBV7-2 to TRBJ2-7; maybe TRBD2 (5 bases). Germline CDR1 is SGHTA and CDR2 is FQGNSA. Trimming took off 2 bases at V and 3 bases at J, with 8 bases between the two ends. CDR3 length equals 13 residues. CDR3 sequence reads: CASSLSGVYEQYF. CDR3 in DNA: TGTGCCAGCAGCTTATCCGGGGTCTACGAGCAGTACTTC.

The V and J genes are TRBV18 and TRBJ1-5; D is uncertain. V lost 2 bases and J lost 2, with 7 bases in between. The germline gives CDR1 KGHSH, CDR2 LQKENI. The CDR3 length is 14 residues. CDR3 amino acids: CASSPGGGNQPQHF. The CDR3 nucleotides read TGTGCCAGCTCACCAGGAGGTGGCAATCAGCCCCAGCATTTT.

This chain links TRBV27 with TRBJ2-7, with 9 bases aligning to TRBD1. Germline-derived CDR1 and CDR2 are MNHEY and SMNVEV (reference sequence). Trimming took 8 bases from V and 6 from J; bases not matched to a gene: 11. The CDR3 spans 14 residues. The CDR3 DNA is TGTGCCAGCGGACAGGGGACACTGGGGAGCGAGCAGTACTTC. It codes for CASGQGTLGSEQYF.

The chain recombines TRBV28 with TRBJ2-7; D perhaps matches TRBD2 (6 bases). The length of the CDR3 is 15 residues. CDR1 is MDHEN and CDR2 is SYDVKM in the germline V gene. Trimming took 6 bases from V and 0 from J, leaving 15 bases between them. As DNA, the CDR3 is TGTGCCAGCAGCCCCGGCGGGGAACTCTCCTACGAGCAGTACTTC. Translation gives CASSPGGELSYEQYF. Together with reference TRBV28 and TRBJ2-7, the CDR3 gives the full variable domain: DVKVTQSSRYLVKRTGEKVFLECVQDMDHENMFWYRQDPGLGLRLIYFSYDVKMKEKGDIPEGYSVSREKKERFSLILESASTNQTSMYLCASSPGGELSYEQYFGPGTRLTVT.

The J gene is TRBJ1-1, the V gene TRBV7-3; D uncertain. The V end was cut by 5 bases, the J end by 3 bases, with 10 bases between. This CDR3 comprises 13 residues. The germline gives CDR1 SGHTA, CDR2 FQGTGA. The CDR3 DNA follows: TGTGCCAGCAGCCCGACCGGGGACACTGAAGCTTTCTTT. It specifies CASSPTGDTEAFF.

The gene calls are TRBV27 and TRBJ2-5, with D possibly being TRBD2 (6 bases). CDR1 is MNHEY and CDR2 is SMNVEV in the germline V gene (reference sequence). Between the trimmed V and J ends, which lost 8 bases and 5 bases, there was a span of 15 bases. This CDR3 comprises 13 residues. DNA for the CDR3: TGTGCCAGCCGGGCGGGATTAGGGGAGACCCAGTACTTC. It yields the protein CASRAGLGETQYF.

The chain is built from TRBV30 and TRBJ2-1; 11 bases are shared with TRBD2. Germline CDR1 GTSNPN, CDR2 SVGIG (reference sequence). The CDR3 totals 15 residues. V was clipped by 1 base and J by 4 bases; unmatched bases: 3. Here the CDR3 reads CAWSGGLAVYNEQFF. CDR3 DNA: TGTGCCTGGAGTGGGGGACTAGCGGTTTACAATGAGCAGTTCTTC.

The chain links TRBV10-1 to TRBJ1-2, with 12 bases aligning to TRBD1. This CDR3 spans 19 amino acids. Trimming at V came to 7 bases and at J to 8 bases, leaving 23 bases not matched to a gene. Germline V gene data show CDR1 as WNHNN and CDR2 as SYGVQD (reference sequence). CDR3 DNA: TGCGCCAGCATCAAAACACGAAGGGACAGGGGGCGCGAACTGGGCGGCTACACCTTC. It is translated as CASIKTRRDRGRELGGYTF.

V is TRBV5-5 and J is TRBJ2-2; a possible D gene is TRBD1 (6 bases). The CDR3 covers 16 residues. The germline V and J ends were trimmed by 0 bases and 6 bases, with 15 bases remaining between them. Germline values: CDR1 SGHKS, CDR2 YYEKEE (reference sequence). This CDR3 is CASSLGWGRRAGELFF. The CDR3 nucleotides are TGTGCCAGCAGCTTGGGGTGGGGGCGCAGGGCCGGGGAGCTGTTTTTT.

The gene calls are TRBV3-1 (or the pseudogene TRBV3-2) and TRBJ2-2; 15 bases agree with TRBD2. From germline, CDR1 is LGHDT and CDR2 YNNKEL (reference sequence). V trimming: 0 bases; J trimming: 3 bases; junction bases outside the gene matches: 5. The CDR3 runs to 19 residues. DNA of the CDR3: TGTGCCAGCAGCCAAGAGGGGACTAGCGGGAGGTGGGACACCGGGGAGCTGTTTTTT. Translating it yields CASSQEGTSGRWDTGELFF.

The V and J genes are TRBV6-5 and TRBJ2-1; 7 nucleotides align to TRBD1. V lost 6 bases to trimming and J lost 0 bases; unmatched junction nucleotides: 2. This CDR3 is built from 14 residues. Germline V lookup: CDR1 MNHEY, CDR2 SVGAGI. This chain's CDR3 is CASRGQSSYNEQFF. DNA for the CDR3: TGTGCCAGCAGGGGACAGAGCTCCTACAATGAGCAGTTCTTC.

The chain has TRBV21-1 and TRBJ2-1; the table's D call, TRBD2, has no DNA check behind it. TRBV21-1 is tagged as a pseudogene. This CDR3 is built from 13 residues. The CDR3 bases are TGTGCCAGCCCCCGGAGCTCCTACAATGAGCAGTTCTTC. Translated, it gives CASPRSSYNEQFF.

The chain carries TRBV10-2 and TRBJ2-2; 13 bases agree with TRBD2. The germline V gene has CDR1 WSHSY and CDR2 SAAADI. The CDR3 spans 16 residues. The V and J ends lost 6 bases and 3 bases, in that order; junction bases with no gene match: 4. CDR3 sequence: CASRLAGGPDTGELFF. The CDR3 DNA reads as TGCGCCAGCAGACTAGCGGGAGGGCCGGACACCGGGGAGCTGTTTTTT.

This clone was counted a few times. The chain carries TRBV20-1 and TRBJ2-3; no definite D call. The CDR3 spans 10 residues. From germline, CDR1 is DFQATT and CDR2 SNEGSKA (reference sequence). V was shortened by 8 bases and J by 4 bases, with 7 bases between the two germline ends. In DNA, the CDR3 is TGCAGTTTGCGCGCAGATACGCAGTATTTT. Its protein product is CSLRADTQYF.

For the CDR3, the DNA is TGTGCCACGTACCGTGAGCGAGGGAGCGGCCAAGAGACCCAGTACTTC. Protein sequence: CATYRERGSGQETQYF. The chain uses TRBV9 and TRBJ2-5; possibly TRBD2 for D (5 bases). The CDR3 is 16 amino acids. The V and J ends lost 9 bases and 1 base respectively, with 22 bases between them. Germline CDR1 SGDLS, CDR2 YYNGEE.

The chain combines TRBV7-8 with TRBJ1-1; the D is unclear. The CDR3 length is 17 residues. CDR1 SGHVS and CDR2 FQNEAQ come from the germline V gene. Trimming stripped 7 bases from V and 4 bases from J, with 25 bases between. The CDR3: CASNLFVNGASGTEAFF. DNA for the CDR3: TGTGCCAGCAATCTCTTTGTAAACGGTGCATCTGGCACTGAAGCTTTCTTT. The complete variable domain, with remaining parts taken from reference TRBV7-8 and TRBJ1-1, reads GAGVSQSPRYKVAKRGQDVALRCDPISGHVSLFWYQQALGQGPEFLTYFQNEAQLDKSGLPSDRFFAERPEGSVSTLKIQRTQQEDSAVYLCASNLFVNGASGTEAFFGQGTRLTVV.